Following are 22 T cell receptor beta chains from one sample sequenced in a study of cytomegalovirus exposure and HLA in healthy donors. Primers included in the PCR were 60 Vbeta and 13 Jbeta primers. Some clones are missing from TCRdb's copy, which holds only in-frame ones; the method was immunoSEQ multiplex PCR. The sample records 150,000 to 200,000 clones, roughly 77% being singletons. Material: PBMCs. The receptors shown here come from a man between 18 and 29 years old in good health and CMV-seropositive.

This chain links TRBV11-1 with TRBJ2-5; D might be TRBD1 (6 bases). The CDR3 has 13 amino acids. V was shortened by 5 bases and J by 2 bases, with 9 bases between the two germline ends. Germline CDR1 is SGHAT and CDR2 is FQDESV (reference sequence). The CDR3: CASSPGTQETQYF. CDR3 DNA sequence: TGTGCCAGCAGCCCTGGGACACAAGAGACCCAGTACTTC.

This clone was seen a handful of times. The chain has TRBV19 and TRBJ1-5; 7 nucleotides line up with TRBD1. The J segment lost 3 bases and the V segment lost 3 bases, leaving 5 bases of the junction unmatched. The germline V gene encodes CDR1 LNHDA and CDR2 SQIVND (reference sequence). The CDR3 length is 15 residues. This CDR3 is CASSIEGGNNQPQHF. CDR3 in DNA: TGTGCCAGTAGTATTGAAGGGGGCAACAATCAGCCCCAGCATTTT.

The chain uses TRBV2 and TRBJ1-2; 8 nucleotides line up with TRBD1. V lost 5 bases, J lost 8 bases, and 4 bases stayed unmatched. CDR3 length: 12 amino acids. Germline CDR1 and CDR2: SNHLY and FYNNEI. The CDR3, as DNA: TGTGCCAGCAGTAGGGACAGGTTCGGCTACACCTTC. This gives the protein CASSRDRFGYTF.

This chain links TRBV7-9 with TRBJ1-4; D gene unclear. The CDR3 totals 15 residues. Trimming shortened V by 1 base and J by 5 bases, and 11 bases separated the two germline ends. Germline lookup yields CDR1 SEHNR and CDR2 FQNEAQ (reference sequence). The CDR3 DNA sequence: TGTGCCAGCAGCTTAGAGTACGGGAAAAATGAAAAACTGTTTTTT. Protein product: CASSLEYGKNEKLFF. Filled out from reference TRBV7-9 and TRBJ1-4, the complete variable domain reads DTGVSQNPRHKITKRGQNVTFRCDPISEHNRLYWYRQTLGQGPEFLTYFQNEAQLEKSRLLSDRFSAERPKGSFSTLEIQRTEQGDSAMYLCASSLEYGKNEKLFFGSGTQLSVL.

The V gene is TRBV6-1, the J gene TRBJ2-1; no clear D gene. Germline CDR1 reads MNHNS; CDR2 reads SASEGT. This CDR3 contains 13 residues. The V and J ends lost 8 bases and 0 bases respectively, with 8 bases between them. The CDR3 protein is CASQRVSYNEQFF. In nucleotides, the CDR3 is TGTGCCAGCCAGCGCGTCTCCTACAATGAGCAGTTCTTC.

This rearrangement joins TRBV19 to TRBJ1-1; unclear D gene. The CDR3 contains 14 residues. Germline values: CDR1 LNHDA, CDR2 SQIVND (reference sequence). V was shortened by 3 bases and J by 0 bases, with 8 bases between the two germline ends. The chain's CDR3 is CASSMWRMNTEAFF. DNA of the CDR3: TGTGCCAGTAGTATGTGGCGGATGAACACTGAAGCTTTCTTT.

The V gene is TRBV27, the J gene TRBJ2-1; 8 nucleotides line up with TRBD2. The germline V gene has CDR1 MNHEY and CDR2 SMNVEV (reference sequence). This CDR3 is 16 amino acids long. Germline trimming cut 5 bases from V and 4 bases from J; bases unmatched to any gene: 10. Written as DNA, the CDR3 is TGTGCCAGCAGTCCCGGGACGGGAGGGGCGTACAATGAGCAGTTCTTC. It translates to CASSPGTGGAYNEQFF.

This clone was found a few times. V and J are TRBV5-6 and TRBJ2-3, with 8 bases that match TRBD2. With V trimmed by 0 bases and J by 5 bases, 8 bases remained unmatched. This CDR3 comprises 16 residues. Germline CDR1 reads SGHDT; CDR2 reads YYEEEE. The CDR3 loop is CASSLATGGYVDTQYF. As DNA, the CDR3 is TGTGCCAGCAGCTTGGCCACGGGGGGGTACGTAGATACGCAGTATTTT.

J is TRBJ2-2 and V is TRBV6-5, with 7 bases matching TRBD1. The CDR3 sequence is 14 residues long. Per the germline V gene, CDR1 is MNHEY and CDR2 is SVGAGI. The V and J ends lost 0 bases and 8 bases, in that order; junction bases with no gene match: 3. The CDR3 nucleotides are TGTGCCAGCAGTTACTCGGACAGGTCAGGGGAGCTGTTTTTT. This sequence encodes CASSYSDRSGELFF.

The chain combines TRBV9 with TRBJ2-3; D is unresolved. Germline V gives CDR1 SGDLS, CDR2 YYNGEE. This CDR3 spans 14 amino acids. Trimming took 0 bases from V and 6 from J, leaving 11 bases between them. The CDR3 protein is CASSVVTGPDTQYF. In DNA, the CDR3 is TGTGCCAGCAGCGTAGTCACCGGTCCGGATACGCAGTATTTT.

Only one count was recorded for this clone. The chain carries TRBV30 and TRBJ1-1; no reliable D call. Trimming took off 4 bases at V and 4 bases at J, with 13 bases between the two ends. Germline values: CDR1 GTSNPN, CDR2 SVGIG (reference sequence). This CDR3 is built from 13 residues. CDR3 in amino acids: CAWTPGDGTEAFF. CDR3 coding DNA: TGTGCCTGGACCCCCGGGGATGGCACTGAAGCTTTCTTT.

V is TRBV19 and J is TRBJ1-5; D remains unclear. Trimming stripped 0 bases from V and 0 bases from J, with 21 bases between. The V gene's germline CDR1 is LNHDA and CDR2 SQIVND (reference sequence). The CDR3 loop spans 20 amino acids. The CDR3 DNA sequence: TGTGCCAGTAGTATAGATCTGCCGGGGTTCGGCGGATATAGCAATCAGCCCCAGCATTTT. This translates into CASSIDLPGFGGYSNQPQHF.

Here the CDR3 reads CASSLGGHSTDTQYF. CDR3 DNA sequence: TGTGCCAGCAGCTTAGGGGGACACAGCACAGATACGCAGTATTTT. The V call is TRBV7-8, the J call TRBJ2-3; perhaps TRBD1 as D (6 bases). CDR1 and CDR2 (germline): SGHVS, FQNEAQ. The germline V and J ends were trimmed by 1 base and 0 bases, with 8 bases remaining between them. The CDR3 length is 15 residues.

A word on this clone: Additional DNA sequences in this sample encode the identical CDR3. V is TRBV6-1 and J is TRBJ1-2, with D uncertain. Trimming removed 3 bases from V and 5 bases from J, with 7 bases in between. Germline lookup yields CDR1 MNHNS and CDR2 SASEGT. There are 12 residues in the CDR3. The CDR3 is CASSETGYGYTF. The CDR3 bases are TGTGCCAGCAGTGAGACCGGGTATGGCTACACCTTC.

The chain uses TRBV11-2 and TRBJ1-1, with D maybe TRBD1 (5 bases). Germline loops: CDR1 SGHAT, CDR2 FQNNGV. The V end lost 2 bases, the J end lost 0 bases, and 10 bases lay between the germline ends. The CDR3 is made up of 15 amino acids. CDR3 DNA sequence: TGTGCCAGCAGCTTACTGGGGCCCGTGAACACTGAAGCTTTCTTT. This sequence encodes CASSLLGPVNTEAFF.

The sample holds one count of this clone. This sequence joins TRBV4-2 and TRBJ1-5; the D gene is possibly TRBD1 (5 bases). This CDR3 is built from 14 residues. CDR1 LGHNA and CDR2 YNFKEQ come from the germline V gene. Deletions cut 1 base from V and 9 bases from J, with 13 bases between. CDR3 loop: CASSQVGGMGPQHF. The CDR3 region has the DNA TGTGCCAGCAGCCAAGTTGGGGGGATGGGGCCCCAGCATTTT.

The J gene is TRBJ2-1, the V gene TRBV29-1; 9 nucleotides match TRBD1. Germline V lookup: CDR1 SQVTM, CDR2 ANQGSEA. V lost 7 bases, J lost 9 bases, and 16 bases stayed unmatched. The CDR3 has 15 amino acids. DNA for the CDR3: TGCAGCGCCCCGGGACAGGGAAGCGTCGATGGTGAGCAGTTCTTC. It specifies CSAPGQGSVDGEQFF.

This sequence joins TRBV28 and TRBJ2-1; 10 bases line up with TRBD2. Unmatched junction bases numbered 8, after V lost 1 base and J lost 8 bases. CDR3 length equals 16 residues. From germline, CDR1 is MDHEN and CDR2 SYDVKM. CDR3 residues: CASSLFLAGVFHEQFF. Here the CDR3 DNA reads TGTGCCAGCAGTTTATTTCTAGCGGGAGTTTTTCATGAGCAGTTCTTC.

The chain is built from TRBV14 and TRBJ2-2; 7 bases fit TRBD1. The CDR3 runs 15 residues. Germline V gives CDR1 SGHDN, CDR2 FVKESK. Trimming removed 1 base from V and 4 bases from J; junction bases left unmatched: 3. As DNA, the CDR3 is TGTGCCAGCAGCCAAGGGTACAGGGGCACCGGGGAGCTGTTTTTT. This encodes CASSQGYRGTGELFF. The whole variable domain, filled in from reference TRBV14 and TRBJ2-2, reads EAGVTQFPSHSVIEKGQTVTLRCDPISGHDNLYWYRRVMGKEIKFLLHFVKESKQDESGMPNNRFLAERTGGTYSTLKVQPAELEDSGVYFCASSQGYRGTGELFFGEGSRLTVL.

J is TRBJ1-4 and V is TRBV6-1, with D tentatively TRBD1 (5 bases). Looked up from germline, CDR1 is MNHNS and CDR2 is SASEGT. V was cut by 3 bases and J by 8 bases, with 19 bases left in between. The CDR3 is 16 residues long. The CDR3 nucleotides read TGTGCCAGCAGTGACCTCCGAGCCCAGGGTAGGGAAAAACTGTTTTTT. Translated: CASSDLRAQGREKLFF.

This chain links TRBV19 with TRBJ2-1; 7 bases are a match to TRBD2. Germline V gene lookup returns CDR1 LNHDA and CDR2 SQIVND (reference sequence). Trimming took 7 bases from V and 0 from J; bases not matched to a gene: 6. The CDR3 spans 15 residues. The CDR3 loop is CASTPRGTSYNEQFF. The CDR3 DNA is TGTGCCAGTACGCCGCGGGGGACCTCCTACAATGAGCAGTTCTTC.

In this sample, this clone turned up many times. The chain couples TRBV28 to TRBJ1-1; a weak D match, TRBD1 (6 bases). Germline V CDR1 and CDR2: MDHEN, SYDVKM. CDR3 length: 12 amino acids. V lost 11 bases to trimming and J lost 5 bases, with 15 bases between them. CDR3 coding DNA: TGTGCCTGGGGGCAGGGATTAACTGAAGCTTTCTTT. It codes for CAWGQGLTEAFF.